This entry lists 10 T cell receptor beta chains sequenced from one sample in a study of blood T cell repertoires in COVID-19. Clones were read by immunoSEQ multiplex PCR, and TCRdb kept only the in-frame ones, dropping some. The data show some 250,000 clones, about nine tenths seen once. Input material: PBMCs or T cells enriched from blood (not recorded which). These TCRs come from a man aged 18 to 29 who had recovered from COVID-19.

J is TRBJ1-4 and V is TRBV2, with 7 bases aligning to TRBD1. Germline V lookup: CDR1 SNHLY, CDR2 FYNNEI. Losses at the gene ends were 2 bases for V and 7 bases for J; bases not matched to a gene: 7. The CDR3 contains 15 residues. CDR3 nucleotide sequence: TGTGCCAGCAGTGAATTGGGACAGAGTTCTGAAAAACTGTTTTTT. This translates into CASSELGQSSEKLFF.

This chain uses TRBV16 with TRBJ2-7; D perhaps matches TRBD1 (6 bases). Germline V gene lookup returns CDR1 KGHSY and CDR2 FQNENV. CDR3 length equals 13 residues. The V end was cut by 2 bases, the J end by 5 bases, with 10 bases between. The CDR3 sequence: CASSQGQRNEQYF. In nucleotides, the CDR3 is TGTGCCAGCAGCCAAGGACAGAGAAACGAGCAGTACTTC.

The chain links TRBV12-2 to TRBJ2-7; TRBD1, the table's D call, was not compared with the DNA. TRBV12-2 is flagged as a pseudogene. CDR3 length: 17 amino acids. The CDR3 loop reads CASRFDIKGQPNYEQYF. The CDR3 nucleotides read TGTGCAAGTCGCTTCGACATTAAAGGACAGCCTAACTACGAGCAGTACTTC.

J is TRBJ1-5 and V is TRBV4-1; possibly TRBD1 for D (5 bases). Germline CDR1 reads MGHRA; CDR2 reads YSYEKL. The V gene lost 1 base and the J gene lost 3 bases, with 13 bases spanning the gap. The CDR3 is made up of 16 amino acids. The CDR3 protein is CASSQGVGGYNQPQHF. In DNA form, the CDR3 reads TGCGCCAGCAGCCAAGGGGTCGGGGGATACAATCAGCCCCAGCATTTT.

This chain joins TRBV6-5 and TRBJ2-7; D is unresolved. The CDR3 runs 12 residues. Germline V lookup: CDR1 MNHEY, CDR2 SVGAGI. The V end was cut by 4 bases, the J end by 1 base, with 5 bases between. This CDR3 is CASSFNSYEQYF. CDR3 nucleotides: TGTGCCAGCAGTTTCAATTCCTACGAGCAGTACTTC.

The chain links TRBV6-1 to TRBJ2-5; 7 bases fit TRBD1. There are 16 residues in the CDR3. Looked up from germline, CDR1 is MNHNS and CDR2 is SASEGT. V was clipped by 0 bases and J by 2 bases; unmatched bases: 6. CDR3 region: CASSEAHGTAQETQYF. CDR3 coding DNA: TGTGCCAGCAGTGAAGCCCACGGGACAGCACAAGAGACCCAGTACTTC.

The chain couples TRBV7-9 to TRBJ1-6, with D unresolved. Trimming shortened V by 1 base and J by 7 bases, and 11 bases separated the two germline ends. Per the germline V gene, CDR1 is SEHNR and CDR2 is FQNEAQ (reference sequence). The CDR3 is made up of 15 amino acids. DNA of the CDR3: TGTGCCAGCAGCTTAGTTTCCGGGTACAATTCACCCCTCCACTTT. It is translated as CASSLVSGYNSPLHF.

The rearrangement joins TRBV10-3 to TRBJ1-1; 10 bases align to TRBD1. With V trimmed by 10 bases and J by 4 bases, 6 bases remained unmatched. Germline loops: CDR1 ENHRY, CDR2 SYGVKD. The CDR3 extends over 13 amino acids. CDR3 sequence: CATTGGAGTEAFF. The CDR3 DNA reads TGTGCCACGACAGGGGGCGCGGGCACTGAAGCTTTCTTT.

In DNA form, the CDR3 reads TGTGCCAGCAGTGAAATACAGGGGGCTCTCTCTGGGGCCAACGTCCTGACTTTC. It yields the protein CASSEIQGALSGANVLTF. The chain couples TRBV2 to TRBJ2-6; 9 bases agree with TRBD1. Trimming at V came to 2 bases and at J to 0 bases, leaving 5 bases not matched to a gene. The CDR3 extends over 18 amino acids. Looked up from germline, CDR1 is SNHLY and CDR2 is FYNNEI.

This sequence joins TRBV28 and TRBJ1-5, with 11 bases aligning to TRBD1. In germline, CDR1 is MDHEN, CDR2 SYDVKM. This CDR3 spans 22 amino acids. Trimming took 1 base from V and 1 from J; bases not matched to a gene: 18. The DNA for the CDR3 is TGTGCCAGCAGTTTATCCATGCTGGGTACGGGACAGGGGGGTCTAAGCAATCAGCCCCAGCATTTT. Residues: CASSLSMLGTGQGGLSNQPQHF.